This is a list of T cell receptor beta chains from one sample in a study of neurological immune-mediated disorders. Using its own MiXCR run on the 5' RACE reads, TCRdb lists one record per CDR3 protein. The sample has 25,000 to 30,000 distinct CDR3 sequences; about 16% are singletons. The sequencing sample was made of CD4+ T cells from blood. The origin of the receptors is a female donor with HTLV-1-associated myelopathy (HAM/TSP). The CDR3 runs from the conserved cysteine through the conserved F or W. A D gene is named only where the DNA matches it firmly. Clone size is given for some rows only: seen once, a few or many times, or a class if the clone is expanded.

d_gene	len	abundance	v_gene	j_gene	CDR3aa	CDR3nt
-	15	many	TRBV5-1	TRBJ2-2	CASSLGNLNTGELFF	TGCGCCAGCAGCTTAGGCAACCTGAACACCGGGGAGCTGTTTTTT
TRBD1	15	medium-sized	TRBV12-3/TRBV12-4	TRBJ2-3	CASSPGQASTDTQYF	TGTGCCAGCAGCCCCGGACAGGCTAGCACAGATACGCAGTATTTT
-	16	-	TRBV5-1	TRBJ2-5	CASSLDVGSSYNEQYF	TGCGCCAGCAGCTTGGATGTTGGGAGCTCCTACAATGAGCAGTACTTC
TRBD2	14	-	TRBV20-1	TRBJ2-5	CSPTLAGGGETQYF	TGCAGTCCTACCCTAGCGGGGGGCGGAGAGACCCAGTACTTC
TRBD2	16	many	TRBV5-5	TRBJ2-7	CASSSTGTSGSYEQYF	TGTGCCAGCAGCTCGACCGGGACTAGCGGTTCCTACGAGCAGTACTTC
TRBD2	16	medium-sized	TRBV7-3	TRBJ2-3	CASSLQAGGGTDTQYF	TGTGCCAGCAGCTTACAAGCGGGAGGGGGCACAGATACGCAGTATTTT
-	16	many	TRBV20-1	TRBJ2-2	CSARDPSLRYSGELFF	TGCAGTGCTAGAGATCCCTCCCTGAGGTATTCCGGGGAGCTGTTTTTT
-	15	many	TRBV2	TRBJ1-5	CASSEVGFSNQPQHF	TGTGCCAGCAGTGAGGTGGGGTTCAGCAATCAGCCCCAGCATTTT
-	16	many	TRBV24-1	TRBJ2-1	CATSDLTPTSYNEQFF	TGTGCCACCAGTGACCTGACACCAACCTCCTACAATGAGCAGTTCTTC
-	15	many	TRBV5-1	TRBJ1-1	CASSLVAGMNTEAFF	TGCGCCAGCAGCTTGGTAGCAGGGATGAACACTGAAGCTTTCTTT
-	11	many	TRBV5-6	TRBJ1-1	CASSSPTEAFF	TGTGCCAGCAGCTCACCTACTGAAGCTTTCTTT
-	12	many	TRBV30	TRBJ2-2	CAWSGGTGELFF	TGTGCCTGGAGTGGTGGAACCGGGGAGCTGTTTTTT
-	14	-	TRBV5-4	TRBJ2-1	CATSRGGGGGEQFF	TGTGCCACCTCCCGTGGGGGGGGCGGGGGTGAGCAGTTCTTC
TRBD1	16	many	TRBV5-1	TRBJ2-1	CASSLEGTQGASEQFF	TGCGCCAGCAGCTTGGAGGGCACCCAGGGGGCAAGTGAGCAGTTCTTC
TRBD1	18	many	TRBV7-2	TRBJ1-2	CASSLRGRDRSWNYGYTF	TGTGCCAGCAGCTTAAGAGGGCGGGACAGGTCCTGGAACTATGGCTACACCTTC
TRBD2	13	many	TRBV5-1	TRBJ2-7	CASSQSGGYEQYF	TGCGCCAGCAGTCAAAGCGGGGGCTACGAGCAGTACTTC
TRBD1	17	many	TRBV27	TRBJ1-6	CASSLGQGASRGSPLHF	TGTGCCAGCAGTTTAGGCCAGGGGGCCTCTCGGGGCTCACCCCTCCACTTT
-	16	many	TRBV24-1	TRBJ1-5	CATSDPSRDTNQPQHF	TGTGCCACCAGTGATCCCAGCCGGGACACCAATCAGCCCCAGCATTTT
-	13	-	TRBV7-8	TRBJ1-1	CASSLVEDTEAFF	TGTGCCAGCAGCTTAGTTGAGGACACTGAAGCTTTCTTT
-	14	many	TRBV10-3	TRBJ1-6	CAITPERGNSPLHF	TGTGCCATCACCCCGGAAAGGGGGAATTCACCCCTCCACTTT
-	12	many	TRBV27	TRBJ2-7	CASSFGGREQYF	TGTGCCAGCAGTTTTGGGGGGCGCGAGCAGTACTTC
-	12	many	TRBV7-2	TRBJ2-5	CASSLATETQYF	TGTGCCAGCAGCTTAGCCACAGAGACCCAGTACTTC
TRBD1	14	many	TRBV2	TRBJ2-7	CASSRDRVTYEQYF	TGTGCCAGCAGCCGGGACAGGGTAACCTACGAGCAGTACTTC
TRBD1	16	-	TRBV4-2	TRBJ1-4	CASSQDLRGQNEKVFF	TGTGCCAGCAGCCAAGATCTCAGGGGGCAGAATGAAAAAGTGTTTTTT
TRBD2	15	many	TRBV4-2	TRBJ2-5	CASSQLAGGEETQYF	TGTGCCAGCAGCCAACTAGCGGGAGGAGAAGAGACCCAGTACTTC
-	13	medium-sized	TRBV29-1	TRBJ1-1	CSVLPGGSTEAFF	TGCAGCGTACTCCCGGGGGGGAGCACTGAAGCTTTCTTT
-	13	-	TRBV5-1	TRBJ2-7	CASSLVGTYEQYF	TGCGCCAGCAGCTTGGTAGGGACCTACGAGCAGTACTTC
TRBD1	14	many	TRBV20-1	TRBJ2-5	CSAPEGAYQETQYF	TGCAGTGCACCAGAGGGGGCGTACCAAGAGACCCAGTACTTC
TRBD1	12	many	TRBV25-1	TRBJ2-7	CASSAGTGQQYF	TGTGCCAGCAGTGCTGGGACAGGCCAGCAGTACTTC
-	13	many	TRBV20-1	TRBJ2-5	CSARDPGPSAQYF	TGCAGTGCTAGAGATCCCGGGCCTTCCGCCCAGTACTTC
TRBD2	15	many	TRBV10-3	TRBJ2-7	CAISGPGLASYEQYF	TGTGCCATCAGTGGCCCCGGACTAGCAAGCTACGAGCAGTACTTC
TRBD2	15	many	TRBV9	TRBJ2-5	CASSVTSGYQETQYF	TGTGCCAGCAGCGTCACTAGCGGGTACCAAGAGACCCAGTACTTC
-	16	medium-sized	TRBV20-1	TRBJ1-2	CSAIILPGLFNYGYTF	TGCAGTGCTATCATTTTGCCGGGGCTATTTAACTATGGCTACACCTTC
-	15	many	TRBV7-9	TRBJ2-7	CASSSRGGEPYEQYF	TGTGCCAGCAGCTCCAGGGGGGGGGAACCCTACGAGCAGTACTTC
TRBD2	16	many	TRBV20-1	TRBJ2-1	CSARASGPRGNNEQFF	TGCAGTGCTAGAGCCTCCGGGCCGCGGGGGAACAATGAGCAGTTCTTC
-	13	many	TRBV9	TRBJ2-7	CASSVGGMGEQYF	TGTGCCAGCAGCGTCGGCGGGATGGGTGAGCAGTACTTC
-	11	many	TRBV7-6	TRBJ2-5	CASSSEETQYF	TGTGCCAGCAGCTCGGAAGAGACCCAGTACTTC
-	16	many	TRBV20-1	TRBJ2-5	CSAEERRQNYQETQYF	TGCAGTGCAGAAGAGAGGAGGCAAAACTACCAAGAGACCCAGTACTTC
-	14	many	TRBV12-3/TRBV12-4	TRBJ2-3	CASRRGAGGDTQYF	TGTGCCAGCAGGCGAGGGGCAGGAGGAGATACGCAGTATTTT
TRBD1	14	many	TRBV29-1	TRBJ2-2	CSAPGTGNTGELFF	TGCAGCGCCCCCGGGACAGGGAACACCGGGGAGCTGTTTTTT
-	13	many	TRBV12-5	TRBJ1-1	CASGSGGNTEAFF	TGTGCTAGTGGTTCCGGAGGAAACACTGAAGCTTTCTTT
TRBD2	16	many	TRBV5-1	TRBJ2-1	CASSPSGRGSSDEQFF	TGCGCCAGCAGCCCTTCCGGGCGGGGGTCTTCCGATGAGCAGTTCTTC
TRBD2	15	many	TRBV5-1	TRBJ2-3	CASSLAGGPSDTQYF	TGCGCCAGCAGCTTGGCGGGAGGGCCCTCAGATACGCAGTATTTT
-	17	many	TRBV2	TRBJ2-3	CASGSRGFGGVLDTQYF	TGTGCCAGCGGGAGCAGAGGGTTTGGGGGAGTTTTGGATACGCAGTATTTT
-	16	many	TRBV5-1	TRBJ2-1	CASSLEGLPSYNEQFF	TGCGCCAGCAGCTTGGAGGGTCTCCCCTCCTACAATGAGCAGTTCTTC
-	15	many	TRBV4-2	TRBJ1-2	CASSQDLGGKSGYTF	TGTGCCAGCAGCCAAGATCTTGGGGGGAAGTCTGGCTACACCTTC
-	14	many	TRBV20-1	TRBJ1-5	CSARTPTHDKPQHF	TGCAGTGCTAGGACCCCCACCCATGATAAGCCCCAGCATTTT
-	14	many	TRBV4-2	TRBJ1-5	CASSQEVGNQPQHF	TGTGCCAGCAGCCAAGAGGTGGGCAATCAGCCCCAGCATTTT
TRBD1	15	many	TRBV20-1	TRBJ1-4	CSAAPGTLQGEKLFF	TGCAGTGCTGCACCCGGGACACTACAGGGGGAAAAACTGTTTTTT
-	17	-	TRBV7-2	TRBJ2-7	CASSLTLGERETYEQYF	TGTGCCAGCAGCTTAACCTTGGGGGAAAGGGAAACCTACGAGCAGTACTTC
TRBD2	15	many	TRBV29-1	TRBJ2-3	CSVAGLAGRTDTQYF	TGCAGCGTTGCCGGGCTAGCGGGACGCACAGATACGCAGTATTTT
TRBD1	14	many	TRBV20-1	TRBJ2-2	CSATGTGGTGELFF	TGCAGTGCAACCGGGACAGGGGGCACCGGGGAGCTGTTTTTT
-	13	many	TRBV29-1	TRBJ1-2	CSVVDDRNYGYTF	TGCAGCGTTGTTGACGACAGAAACTATGGCTACACCTTC